This entry lists 15 T cell receptor beta chains sequenced from one sample in a study of tumor-infiltrating lymphocytes in localized non-small cell lung cancer (dated by TCRdb to the early 2020s). The library was prepared using the immunoSEQ multiplex PCR assay. TCRdb limited this immuneACCESS table to in-frame rearrangements with V and J called. A share of clones is missing; checked studies link under half to unresolved V genes, and the rest is unexplained. The sample profile shows about 15,000 clones; roughly two thirds of them were found once. The ten most abundant clones make up under 7% of the sample. The sequenced sample was lung tumor tissue. These receptors came from a human donor with non-small cell lung cancer.

This clone was observed a few times. Relative to the germline gene, one junction end is altered; a read error may explain this. The CDR3 DNA follows: TGCGCCACCAGGGCATGGCAGCCCCAGCATTTT. This gives the protein CATRAWQPQHF. The V and J genes are TRBV27 and TRBJ1-5; a weak D match, TRBD1 (5 bases). This CDR3 region has 11 residues. Germline V gives CDR1 MNHEY, CDR2 SMNVEV (reference sequence).

The rearrangement uses TRBV6-1 and TRBJ2-2; 15 positions agree with TRBD2. Germline V gene sequence: CDR1 MNHNS, CDR2 SASEGT. The CDR3 has 15 residues. V was pared by 6 bases and J by 7 bases, with 3 bases of the junction left unmatched. The CDR3 nucleotides are TGTGCCAGCAGAGGGACTAGCGGGGGGATCGGGGAGCTGTTTTTT. This gives the protein CASRGTSGGIGELFF.

Sample share makes this clone large (0.1 to 1%). The chain is built from TRBV7-2 and TRBJ2-7; D is possibly TRBD2 (10 bases). V lost 0 bases and J lost 4, with 31 bases in between. The V gene's germline CDR1 is SGHTA and CDR2 FQGNSA. This CDR3 region has 21 residues. The CDR3 DNA reads TGTGCCAGCAGCTTAGCCTACAGGGGGCAGGGGGCTAGCGGGAGCTCGTACGAGCAGTACTTC. Protein product: CASSLAYRGQGASGSSYEQYF.

This clone was counted only a few times. CDR3 DNA sequence: TGCAGCGTTGAAGAGGGAGTGGGCAATGAGCAGTTCTTC. Its protein product is CSVEEGVGNEQFF. The chain carries TRBV29-1 and TRBJ2-1; a weak D match, TRBD2 (5 bases). With 0 bases removed from V and 6 bases from J, the gap between germline ends came to 9 bases. Germline loops: CDR1 SQVTM, CDR2 ANQGSEA. The CDR3 is made up of 13 amino acids.

The chain couples TRBV9 to TRBJ2-7, with 9 bases identical to TRBD1. Germline V gives CDR1 SGDLS, CDR2 YYNGEE. V shed 0 bases and J 5 bases; nucleotides not matched to a gene: 3. The CDR3 is 14 residues long. The CDR3 loop is CASSVGGQGHEQYF. DNA of the CDR3: TGTGCCAGCAGCGTAGGGGGACAGGGTCACGAGCAGTACTTC.

By its share, this clone is medium-sized (0.01 to 0.1%). The chain carries TRBV6-1 and TRBJ2-7; D unclear. This CDR3 is 11 amino acids long. Trimming took 5 bases from V and 6 from J, leaving 8 bases between them. Germline V lookup: CDR1 MNHNS, CDR2 SASEGT. CDR3 bases: TGTGCCAGCAGTCGTTACGGCGAGCAGTACTTC. Amino acids: CASSRYGEQYF.

As DNA, the CDR3 is TGCGCCAGCAGCCGGGACCCGCTCAATGAAAAACTGTTTTTT. Amino acid sequence: CASSRDPLNEKLFF. This chain links TRBV5-1 with TRBJ1-4; a possible D gene is TRBD1 (5 bases). The length of the CDR3 is 14 residues. Deletions cut 4 bases from V and 5 bases from J, with 12 bases between. In germline, CDR1 is SGHRS, CDR2 YFSETQ.

This clone has more than one count but fewer than ten. The chain joins TRBV5-8 to TRBJ2-1; D uncertain. In germline, CDR1 is SGHTS, CDR2 YDEGEE. V was trimmed by 2 bases and J by 3 bases, leaving 15 bases between them. CDR3 length equals 16 residues. CDR3 nucleotide sequence: TGTGCCAGCAGCTTTTACATTGCTGTGGACTACAATGAGCAGTTCTTC. Translated: CASSFYIAVDYNEQFF.

This clone was seen a few times. This rearrangement joins TRBV6-1 to TRBJ1-5, with D possibly being TRBD1 (6 bases). The CDR3 extends over 15 amino acids. The germline V gene has CDR1 MNHNS and CDR2 SASEGT. V dropped 0 bases and J dropped 6 bases, with 12 bases sitting between them. Written as DNA, the CDR3 is TGTGCCAGCAGTGAAGCTGGGGGGCCGGCTCAGCCCCAGCATTTT. It translates to CASSEAGGPAQPQHF.

This clone was seen a handful of times. CDR3 coding DNA: TGTGCCAGCAGCTTTCGGCCTAGCGGGAGCCCCCAGGGATTGATCGAGCAGTACTTC. Encoded protein: CASSFRPSGSPQGLIEQYF. V usage is TRBV11-1 and J usage is TRBJ2-7; TRBD2 matches 10 bases. The CDR3 is made up of 19 amino acids. Trimming removed 3 bases from V and 6 bases from J; junction bases left unmatched: 20. In germline, CDR1 is SGHAT, CDR2 FQDESV (reference sequence).

This clone came up a few times. The chain is built from TRBV7-2 and TRBJ2-7, with D possibly being TRBD2 (5 bases). The germline gives CDR1 SGHTA, CDR2 FQGNSA. The CDR3 spans 12 residues. Trimming pared 4 bases from V and 9 bases from J, leaving 13 bases between. The CDR3 nucleotides read TGTGCCAGCAGCTCGTCTCCTCGGGGGCAGTACTTC. Its translation is CASSSSPRGQYF.

V and J are TRBV7-6 and TRBJ2-1; D not resolved. The CDR3 consists of 12 residues. Trimming stripped 5 bases from V and 4 bases from J, with 6 bases between. Germline CDR1 SGHVS, CDR2 FNYEAQ. The DNA of the CDR3 is TGTGCCAGCAGCCTCATTTACAATGAGCAGTTCTTC. It codes for CASSLIYNEQFF.

The chain joins TRBV15 to TRBJ2-1; 12 nucleotides match TRBD1. V was clipped by 6 bases and J by 5 bases; unmatched bases: 11. CDR1 is LNHNV and CDR2 is YYDKDF in the germline V gene (reference sequence). The CDR3 has 17 residues. The CDR3 coding sequence is TGTGCCACCAGGCCGGGACAGGGGGCCCCCCGGAACAATGAGCAGTTCTTC. Amino acids: CATRPGQGAPRNNEQFF.

J is TRBJ2-1 and V is TRBV6-5; TRBD2 matches at 7 bases. Germline V gene sequence: CDR1 MNHEY, CDR2 SVGAGI. There are 15 residues in the CDR3. V shed 4 bases and J 2 bases; nucleotides not matched to a gene: 5. The DNA for the CDR3 is TGTGCCAGCAGTTCAGGCGGGAGCACCTACAATGAGCAGTTCTTC. Translating it yields CASSSGGSTYNEQFF.

This chain joins TRBV9 and TRBJ2-3, with D possibly TRBD2 on 7 matching bases. V was pared by 4 bases and J by 5 bases, with 17 bases between. The germline gives CDR1 SGDLS, CDR2 YYNGEE. The CDR3 has 15 residues. Here the CDR3 DNA reads TGTGCCAGCAGCCTCCCGCGGGGGCAGGTAGATACGCAGTATTTT. Its protein product is CASSLPRGQVDTQYF.